The source of this T cell receptor (beta chain) is a study of Tregs in tolerant kidney transplant recipients. Points from the study as a whole: Expanding Tregs on activated donor B cells appeared to best identify donor-specific TCRbeta clones. No direct test of biological reproducibility was done here.

As to this clone: What it binds is unknown.

The germline CDR1 and CDR2 sequences are SGHTA and FQGTGA. With V trimmed by 1 base and J by 6 bases, 4 bases remained unmatched. The CDR3 is 15 residues long. Only in-frame clones appear in the TCRdb table, and some are missing; sequencing was by immunoSEQ multiplex PCR. The sample gives approximately 90,000 clones, over 85% of which show up once; 1.5% to 2% is in the top ten. The nonmyeloablative bone marrow transplants came from related graft donors, with transient mixed chimerism. Unstimulated regulatory T cells (CD4+CD25+CD127-), CD4+CD25- non-regulatory cells, CD4 and CD8 cells were FACS-sorted from thawed PBMCs.

The sequenced sample was CD4+ T cells from blood (PBMCs), obtained 12 months after the transplant. This TCR was recovered from a human patient who received a combined kidney and bone marrow transplant. These T cells may partly come from the graft donor. This sequence joins TRBV7-3 and TRBJ2-2; TRBD2 matches at 8 bases. CDR3 loop: CASSLRTGGAGELFF. The CDR3 bases are TGTGCCAGCAGCTTAAGAACGGGAGGGGCCGGGGAGCTGTTTTTT.